Presented here are 10 T cell receptor beta chains from one specimen sequenced in a study of PD-1 blockade in classical Hodgkin lymphoma. Following autologous stem cell transplantation, relapse occurred in every patient, and exposure to brentuximab vedotin varied. Repertoires were generated with immunoSEQ multiplex PCR, while TCRdb's copy carries only in-frame clones and drops some. The table includes 100,000 to 120,000 clones, roughly nine tenths detected once. This specimen consisted of peripheral blood mononuclear cells (PBMCs), obtained before the second cycle of nivolumab. The receptors shown here come from a human donor with classical Hodgkin lymphoma.

The chain employs TRBV7-2 and TRBJ2-1; the D is unclear. V lost 0 bases and J lost 9, with 15 bases in between. Germline V gene data show CDR1 as SGHTA and CDR2 as FQGNSA. CDR3 length: 15 residues. CDR3 DNA: TGTGCCAGCAGCTTAGCAGTCGGTGGAGCGCTTGAGCAGTTCTTC. Translating gives CASSLAVGGALEQFF.

The chain couples TRBV27 to TRBJ1-2; weak D call: TRBD1 (5 bases). With 0 bases removed from V and 4 bases from J, the gap between germline ends came to 12 bases. CDR1 and CDR2 (germline): MNHEY, SMNVEV (reference sequence). CDR3 length: 15 amino acids. The chain's CDR3 is CASSLSPNGGYGYTF. For the CDR3, the DNA is TGTGCCAGCAGTTTATCGCCCAACGGGGGCTATGGCTACACCTTC.

The genes are TRBV5-4 and TRBJ1-2; D might be TRBD1 (5 bases). V was shortened by 2 bases and J by 5 bases, with 19 bases between the two germline ends. The V gene's germline CDR1 is SGHNT and CDR2 YYREEE (reference sequence). The CDR3 covers 16 residues. CDR3 DNA sequence: TGTGCCAGCAGCTTAGGAGGGTCCCAGGGACGGTATGGCTACACCTTC. It encodes CASSLGGSQGRYGYTF. The whole variable domain, remainder taken from reference TRBV5-4 and TRBJ1-2, is ETGVTQSPTHLIKTRGQQVTLRCSSQSGHNTVSWYQQALGQGPQFIFQYYREEENGRGNFPPRFSGLQFPNYSSELNVNALELDDSALYLCASSLGGSQGRYGYTFGSGTRLTVV.

This rearrangement joins TRBV25-1 to TRBJ2-3, with 9 bases lining up with TRBD2. The CDR3 spans 16 residues. V gave up 0 bases and J gave up 1 base; unmatched junction bases: 2. The germline V gene has CDR1 MGHDK and CDR2 SYGVNS. The CDR3 DNA is TGTGCCAGCAGTGAATATGGCGGGGGGGGCACAGATACGCAGTATTTT. Translating gives CASSEYGGGGTDTQYF.

This rearrangement joins TRBV7-9 to TRBJ1-3; D remains ambiguous. The CDR3 is 16 residues long. Germline assignment: CDR1 SEHNR and CDR2 FQNEAQ (reference sequence). The germline V and J ends were trimmed by 5 bases and 3 bases, with 17 bases remaining between them. The CDR3 nucleotides are TGTGCCAGCAGCGTTCTCCTCGCCGGGAGTGGAAACACCATATATTTT. This encodes CASSVLLAGSGNTIYF.

The gene calls are TRBV29-1 and TRBJ2-1; tentative D call: TRBD1 (6 bases). From germline, CDR1 is SQVTM and CDR2 ANQGSEA. V lost 8 bases, J lost 0 bases, and 11 bases lay in between. The CDR3 is 13 amino acids. The CDR3 DNA reads as TGCAGCTGTCGCAGGGGCTCCTACAATGAGCAGTTCTTC. Amino acids: CSCRRGSYNEQFF.

The chain recombines TRBV28 with TRBJ1-1, with D hard to call. Per the germline V gene, CDR1 is MDHEN and CDR2 is SYDVKM. Trimming cost V 5 bases and J 2 bases, with 18 bases left between them. CDR3 size: 16 residues. The DNA of the CDR3 is TGTGCCAGCAGTCCCCCCAGCAGTCCAACTAACACTGAAGCTTTCTTT. Translation gives CASSPPSSPTNTEAFF.

The chain has TRBV21-1 and TRBJ1-1. TRBV21-1 is designated a pseudogene. The CDR3 extends over 13 amino acids. The chain's CDR3 is CASSKGAGPEAFF. CDR3 sequence (DNA): TGTGCCAGCAGCAAAGGAGCGGGCCCCGAAGCTTTCTTT.

This CDR3 reads CASGLNNRGGNEQFF. CDR3 nucleotide sequence: TGTGCTAGTGGTTTGAACAACAGGGGGGGCAATGAGCAGTTCTTC. The V call is TRBV12-5, the J call TRBJ2-1; a weak D match, TRBD1 (8 bases). From germline, CDR1 is LGHNT and CDR2 FRNRAP. V was trimmed by 2 bases and J by 6 bases, leaving 14 bases between them. The CDR3 contains 15 residues.

The chain recombines TRBV30 with TRBJ1-5; the match to TRBD1 covers 8 bases. CDR3 length: 16 residues. The ends lost 2 bases at V and 0 bases at J; junction bases unmatched: 6. Germline CDR1 reads GTSNPN; CDR2 reads SVGIG (reference sequence). The CDR3 DNA sequence: TGTGCCTGGAGTTCGACAGGGGTCCGTAGCAATCAGCCCCAGCATTTT. It translates to CAWSSTGVRSNQPQHF.